This passage covers 21 T cell receptor beta chains from one sample sequenced in a study of identical twins. From the 5' RACE reads, TCRdb called clonotypes with MiXCR, one entry per CDR3 protein. This table holds around 960,000 distinct CDR3 sequences, approximately 13% found once. The data also belong to a second study, concerning yellow fever vaccine responses in identical twins.

Sequencing was done on a sample of PBMCs. These TCRs come from a woman under 30 in good health.

This chain uses TRBV3-1 with TRBJ1-1; D gene unclear. CDR3 length equals 13 residues. Trimming took 3 bases from V and 5 from J, leaving 10 bases between them. CDR1 and CDR2 (germline): LGHDT, YNNKEL (reference sequence). CDR3 sequence: CASSHYEGTEAFF. CDR3 nucleotide sequence: TGTGCCAGCAGCCATTACGAGGGAACTGAAGCTTTCTTT.

The chain joins TRBV20-1 to TRBJ1-1; D remains ambiguous. The CDR3 is 11 amino acids. V was clipped by 5 bases and J by 10 bases, with 14 bases between them. Per the germline V gene, CDR1 is DFQATT and CDR2 is SNEGSKA (reference sequence). The CDR3 protein is CSADSGFGAFF. For the CDR3, the DNA is TGCAGTGCTGATTCGGGATTCGGAGCTTTCTTT.

The chain couples TRBV18 to TRBJ1-2; D is unclear. Trimming cost V 0 bases and J 7 bases, with 9 bases left between them. CDR3 length: 13 amino acids. Germline CDR1 and CDR2: KGHSH and LQKENI. CDR3 amino acids: CASSPPNEGGYTF. DNA of the CDR3: TGTGCCAGCTCACCACCCAACGAGGGTGGCTACACCTTC.

This clonotype was observed at least ten times. The genes are TRBV9 and TRBJ2-1; D is perhaps TRBD2 (6 bases). CDR1 and CDR2 from the germline V gene are SGDLS and YYNGEE. This CDR3 contains 15 residues. The V gene lost 3 bases and the J gene lost 4 bases, with 14 bases spanning the gap. CDR3 amino acids: CASSETGSLYNEQFF. CDR3 nucleotide sequence: TGTGCCAGCAGCGAGACCGGGAGTTTGTACAATGAGCAGTTCTTC.

V usage is TRBV19 and J usage is TRBJ2-2, with 10 bases matching TRBD2. The germline V gene has CDR1 LNHDA and CDR2 SQIVND (reference sequence). The V segment lost 3 bases and the J segment 4 bases; nucleotides outside the gene matches: 5. The CDR3 sequence is 16 residues long. The CDR3 DNA reads as TGTGCCAGTAGTATGTCTAGCGGGAGTCTCACCGGGGAGCTGTTTTTT. Residues: CASSMSSGSLTGELFF.

This clonotype appeared a few times. The rearrangement links TRBV6-1 to TRBJ2-1; D gene unclear. V shed 2 bases and J shed 8 bases, with 19 bases lying between them. This CDR3 region has 16 residues. Germline CDR1 is MNHNS and CDR2 is SASEGT. As DNA, the CDR3 is TGTGCCAGCAGTGAAACCGACCCCCGCTTTGGGTATGAGCAGTTCTTC. Protein product: CASSETDPRFGYEQFF.

The chain has TRBV5-1 and TRBJ2-7; no clear D gene. The CDR3 length is 13 residues. The germline gives CDR1 SGHRS, CDR2 YFSETQ. The germline V and J ends were trimmed by 0 bases and 2 bases, with 6 bases remaining between them. The CDR3 is CASSLEVAYEQYF. The CDR3 DNA is TGCGCCAGCAGCTTGGAGGTTGCCTACGAGCAGTACTTC.

This clonotype has only a few counts. The chain recombines TRBV5-1 with TRBJ2-1; D remains unclear. CDR3 length: 15 residues. Germline V gene data show CDR1 as SGHRS and CDR2 as YFSETQ. Trimming pared 0 bases from V and 5 bases from J, leaving 12 bases between. The CDR3 coding sequence is TGCGCCAGCAGCTTGGTAGTTGCTATGAACAATGAGCAGTTCTTC. Its translation is CASSLVVAMNNEQFF. Looking up the rest from reference TRBV5-1 and TRBJ2-1 gives the full variable domain: KAGVTQTPRYLIKTRGQQVTLSCSPISGHRSVSWYQQTPGQGLQFLFEYFSETQRNKGNFPGRFSGRQFSNSRSEMNVSTLELGDSALYLCASSLVVAMNNEQFFGPGTRLTVL.

This clonotype was picked up many times. This rearrangement joins TRBV9 to TRBJ2-5; the D gene could be TRBD1 or TRBD2 (5 bases each). The CDR3 extends over 17 amino acids. From germline, CDR1 is SGDLS and CDR2 YYNGEE. Trimming stripped 0 bases from V and 0 bases from J, with 15 bases between. The CDR3 is CASSVGEGRPYQETQYF. CDR3 sequence (DNA): TGTGCCAGCAGCGTAGGTGAGGGACGTCCGTACCAAGAGACCCAGTACTTC. Drawing the rest from reference TRBV9 and TRBJ2-5, the complete variable domain is DSGVTQTPKHLITATGQRVTLRCSPRSGDLSVYWYQQSLDQGLQFLIQYYNGEERAKGNILERFSAQQFPDLHSELNLSSLELGDSALYFCASSVGEGRPYQETQYFGPGTRLLVL.

This clonotype turned up a few times. The chain joins TRBV6-5 to TRBJ2-2, with D perhaps TRBD1 (5 bases). The CDR3 has 16 residues. Looked up from germline, CDR1 is MNHEY and CDR2 is SVGAGI. V lost 0 bases and J lost 0, with 8 bases in between. The CDR3 nucleotides are TGTGCCAGCAGTTACTCAAAGACAGCGAACACCGGGGAGCTGTTTTTT. Protein: CASSYSKTANTGELFF.

The DNA for the CDR3 is TGCAGTGCCCAGGAAGGGGCCGGGGAGCTGTTTTTT. Residues: CSAQEGAGELFF. J is TRBJ2-2 and V is TRBV20-1; a weak D match, TRBD1 (5 bases). Between the trimmed V and J ends, which lost 6 bases and 6 bases, there was a span of 11 bases. Germline V gene sequence: CDR1 DFQATT, CDR2 SNEGSKA (reference sequence). This CDR3 has 12 amino acids.

The chain is built from TRBV11-2 and TRBJ2-7; tentative D call: TRBD1 (6 bases). There are 14 residues in the CDR3. Per germline, CDR1 SGHAT and CDR2 FQNNGV. V was trimmed by 2 bases and J by 2 bases, leaving 10 bases between them. The CDR3 loop is CASSLRQATYEQYV. Written as DNA, the CDR3 is TGTGCCAGCAGCTTACGACAGGCCACCTACGAGCAGTACGTC.

This clonotype has a single count. The V and J genes are TRBV5-4 and TRBJ2-5; D assignment may be TRBD1 or TRBD2 (6 bases each). The CDR3 covers 15 residues. Germline V gene data show CDR1 as SGHNT and CDR2 as YYREEE (reference sequence). Trimming removed 4 bases from V and 2 bases from J, with 15 bases in between. As DNA, the CDR3 is TGTGCCAGCAGCCTCGGGGGACACCCACAAGAGACCCAGTACTTC. This gives the protein CASSLGGHPQETQYF.

The chain employs TRBV20-1 and TRBJ1-2; D remains unclear. Trimming stripped 0 bases from V and 0 bases from J, with 5 bases between. The germline V gene encodes CDR1 DFQATT and CDR2 SNEGSKA (reference sequence). The CDR3 length is 13 residues. The CDR3 DNA is TGCAGTGCTAGAGAGCCACCTAACTATGGCTACACCTTC. This codes for CSAREPPNYGYTF.

CDR3 sequence: CASSPVGGNTGELFF. DNA for the CDR3: TGTGCCAGCAGCCCCGTAGGGGGAAACACCGGGGAGCTGTTTTTT. The rearrangement links TRBV7-3 to TRBJ2-2; a weak D match, TRBD1 (6 bases). Germline V gives CDR1 SGHTA, CDR2 FQGTGA. There are 15 residues in the CDR3. Trimming pared 5 bases from V and 2 bases from J, leaving 12 bases between.

This clonotype has ten or more counts. The genes are TRBV4-1 and TRBJ2-4, with TRBD2 identical over 9 bases. The ends lost 6 bases at V and 1 base at J; junction bases unmatched: 10. The CDR3 spans 17 residues. The V gene's germline CDR1 is MGHRA and CDR2 YSYEKL. CDR3 protein: CASSQILGLAAKNIQYF. Written as DNA, the CDR3 is TGCGCCAGCAGTCAGATTCTTGGACTAGCGGCCAAAAACATTCAGTACTTC.

Only a few counts were recorded for this clonotype. The chain links TRBV4-1 to TRBJ2-7; perhaps TRBD2 as D (6 bases). The CDR3 covers 15 residues. Trimming stripped 4 bases from V and 3 bases from J, with 16 bases between. Germline-derived CDR1 and CDR2 are MGHRA and YSYEKL. DNA for the CDR3: TGCGCCAGCAGCCCCCCCGGGACTGGGGGCTACGAGCAGTACTTC. This codes for CASSPPGTGGYEQYF.

This clonotype occurred a few times. V and J are TRBV6-5 and TRBJ2-7; D is ambiguous. V lost 2 bases and J 2 bases, leaving 7 bases between the germline ends. The CDR3 length is 13 residues. Looked up from germline, CDR1 is MNHEY and CDR2 is SVGAGI. The CDR3 region has the DNA TGTGCCAGCAGTTACACCGAAACCTACGAGCAGTACTTC. This sequence encodes CASSYTETYEQYF.

This clonotype has more than one count but fewer than ten. The chain uses TRBV4-1 and TRBJ2-3, with D perhaps TRBD2 (6 bases). Germline V CDR1 and CDR2: MGHRA, YSYEKL. This CDR3 comprises 16 residues. Trimming took off 1 base at V and 4 bases at J, with 15 bases between the two ends. In DNA, the CDR3 is TGCGCCAGCAGCCAAGCGATGGGGCGGGGAGCAGATACGCAGTATTTT. This gives the protein CASSQAMGRGADTQYF.

The chain is built from TRBV7-8 and TRBJ1-5; TRBD1 might be the D (6 bases). Germline values: CDR1 SGHVS, CDR2 FQNEAQ. The CDR3 is 15 residues long. Trimming removed 5 bases from V and 1 base from J, with 12 bases in between. The CDR3 bases are TGTGCCAGCAGCCGGAAGGGGGGAAGCAATCAGCCCCAGCATTTT. Translation: CASSRKGGSNQPQHF.

The rearrangement links TRBV15 to TRBJ1-5, with D tentatively TRBD1 (5 bases). Germline-derived CDR1 and CDR2 are LNHNV and YYDKDF (reference sequence). CDR3 length equals 19 residues. V was cut by 1 base and J by 0 bases, with 19 bases left in between. CDR3 coding DNA: TGTGCCACCAGCAGAGCCCAGGGCGGACCGAAAGGTAGCAATCAGCCCCAGCATTTT. Its protein is CATSRAQGGPKGSNQPQHF.